This is a list of T cell receptor beta chains from one sample in a study of T cell responses to AZD1222 COVID-19 vaccine. Some clones are missing from TCRdb's copy, which holds only in-frame ones; the method was immunoSEQ multiplex PCR. Of tens of thousands of clones detected, about 83% appear once; the ten largest clones hold roughly 9.4%. The sample here was peripheral blood, taken on day 0 of AZD1222 vaccination. The origin of the receptors is an adult in good health. CDR3s include the opening cysteine and the closing phenylalanine or tryptophan. D genes are given only for firm matches. Size is stated for part of the rows, as once, few or many counts, or as a class when the clone is expanded.

v_call: TRBV2; clone_size: -; j_call: TRBJ2-5; d_call: -; cdr3_aa: CASSRGLPIGGETQYF; cdr3_nt: TGTGCCAGCTCGCGGGGACTACCCATAGGGGGAGAGACCCAGTACTTC
v_call: TRBV7-9; clone_size: -; j_call: TRBJ1-2; d_call: -; cdr3_aa: CASSLVGDGYTF; cdr3_nt: TGTGCCAGCAGCTTAGTTGGGGATGGCTACACCTTC
v_call: TRBV6-5; clone_size: -; j_call: TRBJ2-7; d_call: -; cdr3_aa: CASSTFYEQYF; cdr3_nt: TGTGCCAGCAGTACCTTCTACGAGCAGTACTTC
v_call: TRBV19; clone_size: few; j_call: TRBJ2-7; d_call: TRBD1; cdr3_aa: CASKWGQGDYEQYF; cdr3_nt: TGTGCCAGTAAATGGGGACAGGGGGACTACGAGCAGTACTTC
v_call: TRBV6-5; clone_size: -; j_call: TRBJ1-6; d_call: -; cdr3_aa: CASRTQGNSPLHF; cdr3_nt: TGTGCCAGCAGGACCCAGGGGAACTCACCCCTCCACTTT
v_call: TRBV5-4; clone_size: -; j_call: TRBJ2-7; d_call: TRBD2; cdr3_aa: CASSRLAGVTEQYF; cdr3_nt: TGTGCCAGCAGCCGACTAGCGGGAGTCACCGAGCAGTACTTC
v_call: TRBV7-2; clone_size: -; j_call: TRBJ1-5; d_call: -; cdr3_aa: CASSLGSWSNQPQHF; cdr3_nt: TGTGCCAGCAGCTTAGGGTCTTGGAGCAATCAGCCCCAGCATTTT
v_call: TRBV28; clone_size: -; j_call: TRBJ2-1; d_call: TRBD1; cdr3_aa: CASSSTGVYNEQFF; cdr3_nt: TGTGCCAGCAGTTCAACAGGGGTTTACAATGAGCAGTTCTTC
v_call: TRBV7-8; clone_size: -; j_call: TRBJ2-6; d_call: -; cdr3_aa: CASSFGGSGANVLTF; cdr3_nt: TGTGCCAGCAGCTTCGGGGGATCTGGGGCCAACGTCCTGACTTTC
v_call: TRBV5-5; clone_size: -; j_call: TRBJ2-7; d_call: -; cdr3_aa: CASSLVVGYHEQYF; cdr3_nt: TGTGCCAGCAGCTTGGTTGTAGGGTACCACGAGCAGTACTTC
v_call: TRBV21-1; clone_size: -; j_call: TRBJ1-4; d_call: -; cdr3_aa: CASSRQGSTNEKLFF; cdr3_nt: TGTGCCAGCAGCCGGCAGGGCTCAACTAATGAAAAACTGTTTTTT
v_call: TRBV10-3; clone_size: -; j_call: TRBJ1-1; d_call: TRBD1; cdr3_aa: CAISGTGGDTEAFF; cdr3_nt: TGTGCCATCAGTGGGACAGGTGGGGACACTGAAGCTTTCTTT
v_call: TRBV5-8; clone_size: -; j_call: TRBJ1-2; d_call: -; cdr3_aa: CASSLPGQTRIEGYTF; cdr3_nt: TGTGCCAGCAGCTTACCCGGACAGACGCGAATCGAAGGCTACACCTTC
v_call: TRBV15; clone_size: -; j_call: TRBJ1-2; d_call: -; cdr3_aa: CATSRVRDGYTF; cdr3_nt: TGTGCCACCAGCAGGGTCAGGGATGGCTACACCTTC
v_call: TRBV28; clone_size: -; j_call: TRBJ2-7; d_call: -; cdr3_aa: CASTPWGSYEQYF; cdr3_nt: TGTGCCAGCACCCCTTGGGGCTCTTACGAGCAGTACTTC
v_call: TRBV6-1; clone_size: -; j_call: TRBJ2-1; d_call: -; cdr3_aa: CASSERQGGGEQFF; cdr3_nt: TGTGCCAGCAGTGAAAGGCAGGGAGGGGGTGAGCAGTTCTTC
v_call: TRBV13; clone_size: -; j_call: TRBJ2-1; d_call: TRBD2; cdr3_aa: CASRESGGRSYNEQFF; cdr3_nt: TGTGCCAGCAGAGAAAGCGGGGGCCGCTCCTACAATGAGCAGTTCTTC
v_call: TRBV27; clone_size: -; j_call: TRBJ2-7; d_call: -; cdr3_aa: CASSFWGATYEQYF; cdr3_nt: TGTGCCAGCAGTTTTTGGGGGGCCACCTACGAGCAGTACTTC
v_call: TRBV11-2; clone_size: -; j_call: TRBJ2-1; d_call: -; cdr3_aa: CASSFPSGTLLYIEQFF; cdr3_nt: TGTGCCAGCAGCTTCCCTTCCGGGACATTACTTTACATTGAGCAGTTCTTC
v_call: TRBV3-1/TRBV3-2; clone_size: -; j_call: TRBJ1-1; d_call: -; cdr3_aa: CASSPVRGPGEAFF; cdr3_nt: TGTGCCAGCAGCCCCGTCCGCGGACCGGGGGAAGCTTTCTTT
v_call: TRBV2; clone_size: -; j_call: TRBJ1-4; d_call: TRBD1; cdr3_aa: CAIPQTGGSEKLFF; cdr3_nt: TGTGCCATCCCCCAGACAGGGGGTTCAGAAAAACTGTTTTTT
v_call: TRBV7-9; clone_size: -; j_call: TRBJ1-4; d_call: TRBD1; cdr3_aa: CASSFGTGKLFF; cdr3_nt: TGTGCCAGCAGCTTCGGGACAGGGAAACTGTTTTTT
v_call: TRBV11-2; clone_size: -; j_call: TRBJ1-4; d_call: -; cdr3_aa: CASSTPTATNEKLFF; cdr3_nt: TGTGCCAGCAGCACACCCACGGCAACTAATGAAAAACTGTTTTTT
v_call: TRBV23-1; clone_size: -; j_call: TRBJ1-1; d_call: TRBD1; cdr3_aa: CASSQSLTGVNTEAFF; cdr3_nt: TGCGCCAGCAGTCAATCGCTGACAGGGGTAAACACTGAAGCTTTCTTT
v_call: TRBV5-3; clone_size: once; j_call: TRBJ2-7; d_call: -; cdr3_aa: CARSEGLLVDEQYF; cdr3_nt: TGTGCCAGAAGCGAAGGTCTCCTCGTCGACGAGCAGTACTTC
v_call: TRBV11-2; clone_size: -; j_call: TRBJ2-2; d_call: TRBD2; cdr3_aa: CASSLRLAGDSGELFF; cdr3_nt: TGTGCCAGCAGCTTAAGACTAGCGGGGGACTCCGGGGAGCTGTTTTTT
v_call: TRBV15; clone_size: -; j_call: TRBJ2-3; d_call: -; cdr3_aa: CATSRDFTDTQYF; cdr3_nt: TGTGCCACCAGCAGAGATTTCACAGATACGCAGTATTTT
v_call: TRBV5-5; clone_size: -; j_call: TRBJ2-7; d_call: -; cdr3_aa: CASSLNRGYEQYF; cdr3_nt: TGTGCCAGCAGCTTGAACCGAGGCTACGAGCAGTACTTC
v_call: TRBV16; clone_size: few; j_call: TRBJ2-3; d_call: -; cdr3_aa: CASSQQLGLRPSTQYF; cdr3_nt: TGTGCCAGCAGCCAACAACTAGGATTGAGGCCTAGTACGCAGTATTTT
v_call: TRBV27; clone_size: -; j_call: TRBJ1-2; d_call: -; cdr3_aa: CASSFRGRYGYTF; cdr3_nt: TGTGCCAGCAGTTTCCGGGGGCGGTATGGCTACACCTTC
v_call: TRBV28; clone_size: -; j_call: TRBJ2-7; d_call: -; cdr3_aa: CASSLIVRSGSYEQYF; cdr3_nt: TGTGCCAGCAGTTTAATCGTCCGGTCGGGGTCCTACGAGCAGTACTTC
v_call: TRBV19; clone_size: -; j_call: TRBJ2-1; d_call: TRBD1; cdr3_aa: CASRSQTGSSDNEQFF; cdr3_nt: TGTGCCAGTAGATCTCAGACAGGGTCCTCTGACAATGAGCAGTTCTTC
v_call: TRBV2; clone_size: -; j_call: TRBJ1-5; d_call: -; cdr3_aa: CASSEGGDHQPQHF; cdr3_nt: TGTGCCAGCAGTGAGGGAGGAGACCATCAGCCCCAGCATTTT
v_call: TRBV14; clone_size: -; j_call: TRBJ2-1; d_call: TRBD1; cdr3_aa: CASSQSPSRTGHGGNEQFF; cdr3_nt: TGTGCCAGCAGCCAGTCACCTTCGAGGACAGGGCATGGAGGCAATGAGCAGTTCTTC
v_call: TRBV7-7; clone_size: -; j_call: TRBJ1-4; d_call: -; cdr3_aa: CASSLVPGEKLFF; cdr3_nt: TGTGCTAGCAGCTTAGTCCCCGGGGAAAAACTGTTTTTT
v_call: TRBV29-1; clone_size: -; j_call: TRBJ2-7; d_call: -; cdr3_aa: CSVERQGRTEYEQYF; cdr3_nt: TGCAGCGTTGAAAGGCAGGGGCGGACTGAGTACGAGCAGTACTTC
v_call: TRBV19; clone_size: -; j_call: TRBJ2-7; d_call: TRBD1; cdr3_aa: CASSIGTGTASYEQYF; cdr3_nt: TGTGCCAGTAGTATAGGGACCGGGACAGCCTCCTACGAGCAGTACTTC
v_call: TRBV5-6; clone_size: -; j_call: TRBJ1-2; d_call: -; cdr3_aa: CASSLALGANYGYTF; cdr3_nt: TGTGCCAGCAGCTTGGCTCTTGGAGCTAACTATGGCTACACCTTC
v_call: TRBV21-1; clone_size: -; j_call: TRBJ2-1; d_call: -; cdr3_aa: CASSTPPKGRGGDEQFF; cdr3_nt: TGTGCCAGCAGCACCCCCCCGAAGGGCCGGGGAGGCGATGAGCAGTTCTTC
v_call: TRBV28; clone_size: once; j_call: TRBJ2-7; d_call: TRBD2; cdr3_aa: CASSYGGGASYEQYF; cdr3_nt: TGTGCCAGCAGCTATGGGGGGGGAGCGTCCTACGAGCAGTACTTC
v_call: TRBV5-1; clone_size: -; j_call: TRBJ2-1; d_call: -; cdr3_aa: CASSLGSDNEQFF; cdr3_nt: TGCGCCAGCAGCTTGGGTAGCGACAATGAGCAGTTCTTC
v_call: TRBV5-1; clone_size: -; j_call: TRBJ1-2; d_call: TRBD1; cdr3_aa: CASSSEGAPHYGYTF; cdr3_nt: TGCGCCAGCAGTTCGGAGGGGGCCCCTCACTATGGCTACACCTTC
v_call: TRBV12-1; clone_size: few; j_call: TRBJ1-1; d_call: -; cdr3_aa: CASSSDRAMNTEAFF; cdr3_nt: TGTGCCAGCAGCTCCGACAGGGCGATGAACACTGAAGCTTTCTTT
v_call: TRBV12-3/TRBV12-4; clone_size: once; j_call: TRBJ1-1; d_call: -; cdr3_aa: CASAMNTEAFF; cdr3_nt: TGTGCCAGCGCTATGAACACTGAAGCTTTCTTT
v_call: TRBV19; clone_size: -; j_call: TRBJ1-1; d_call: TRBD1; cdr3_aa: CASSIIRQGAGAFF; cdr3_nt: TGTGCCAGTAGTATAATAAGACAGGGGGCTGGAGCTTTCTTT
v_call: TRBV5-1; clone_size: -; j_call: TRBJ2-1; d_call: TRBD2; cdr3_aa: CASTPGGPNEQFF; cdr3_nt: TGCGCCAGCACGCCGGGAGGGCCTAATGAGCAGTTCTTC
v_call: TRBV7-2; clone_size: -; j_call: TRBJ2-7; d_call: -; cdr3_aa: CASSYTGLAYEQYF; cdr3_nt: TGTGCCAGCAGTTATACGGGACTGGCCTACGAGCAGTACTTC
v_call: TRBV7-3; clone_size: -; j_call: TRBJ2-1; d_call: TRBD2; cdr3_aa: CASSSGLAGQREQFF; cdr3_nt: TGTGCCAGCAGCTCCGGACTAGCGGGCCAAAGGGAGCAGTTCTTC